The 32 T cell receptor beta chains below all came from one sample that was sequenced in a study of blood T cell repertoires in COVID-19. Only in-frame clones appear in the TCRdb table, and some are missing; sequencing was by immunoSEQ multiplex PCR. The data show hundreds of thousands of clones, around 91% seen once. The sequenced sample was PBMCs or T cells enriched from blood (not recorded which). The receptors were sampled from a man between 18 and 35 years old who had recovered from COVID-19.

This chain uses TRBV2 with TRBJ2-1; possible D gene TRBD2, 5 bases. This CDR3 has 14 residues. Germline V lookup: CDR1 SNHLY, CDR2 FYNNEI. Trimming took off 4 bases at V and 7 bases at J, with 14 bases between the two ends. DNA for the CDR3: TGTGCCAGCAGTGCCAGGACTGGGAAGAATGAGCAGTTCTTC. Amino acid sequence: CASSARTGKNEQFF.

The CDR3 sequence: CASSSQGDSNQPQHF. CDR3 DNA: TGTGCCAGCAGTTCACAGGGGGATAGCAATCAGCCCCAGCATTTT. The chain is built from TRBV27 and TRBJ1-5; 8 bases match TRBD1. J gave up 0 bases and V 4 bases, and 2 bases lay outside the gene matches. This CDR3 comprises 15 residues. Germline V gives CDR1 MNHEY, CDR2 SMNVEV (reference sequence).

The J gene is TRBJ2-7, the V gene TRBV18; D might be TRBD1 (6 bases). There are 14 residues in the CDR3. In germline, CDR1 is KGHSH, CDR2 LQKENI. The V end lost 2 bases, the J end lost 3 bases, and 11 bases lay between the germline ends. Here the CDR3 reads CASSPGTSNYEQYF. CDR3 sequence (DNA): TGTGCCAGCTCACCAGGGACATCCAACTACGAGCAGTACTTC.

The chain has TRBV7-2 and TRBJ1-2; TRBD1 matches 7 bases. The CDR3 has 15 amino acids. Trimming removed 5 bases from V and 4 bases from J; junction bases left unmatched: 10. The germline gives CDR1 SGHTA, CDR2 FQGNSA. The CDR3 DNA sequence: TGTGCCAGCAGCGAGGGACAGAGCCGAACCTATGGCTACACCTTC. Translated: CASSEGQSRTYGYTF.

The chain has TRBV27 and TRBJ2-2; 7 bases are a match to TRBD1. The V segment lost 1 base and the J segment 7 bases; nucleotides outside the gene matches: 9. The CDR3 covers 16 residues. CDR1 is MNHEY, CDR2 SMNVEV, per germline (reference sequence). In DNA, the CDR3 is TGTGCCAGCAGTTTATGGGGAGACAGGGTGGTCGGGGAGCTGTTTTTT. This sequence encodes CASSLWGDRVVGELFF.

The V call is TRBV6-2 or TRBV6-3, the J call TRBJ1-5; 11 bases agree with TRBD1. There are 12 residues in the CDR3. Germline V gives CDR1 MNHEY, CDR2 SVGEGT. V trimming: 6 bases; J trimming: 16 bases; junction bases outside the gene matches: 8. The CDR3 DNA follows: TGTGCCAGCAGCACCGGACAGGGGGCCGATCATTTT. It specifies CASSTGQGADHF.

The chain recombines TRBV16 with TRBJ1-6, with 8 bases aligning to TRBD1. The trim removed 0 bases at V and 6 bases at J, leaving 7 bases unmatched. The CDR3 sequence is 17 residues long. Germline V gene data show CDR1 as KGHSY and CDR2 as FQNENV. The DNA for the CDR3 is TGTGCCAGCAGCCAATCTTGGCAGGGGGCGACTAATTCACCCCTCCACTTT. Amino acid sequence: CASSQSWQGATNSPLHF.

This chain uses TRBV11-3 with TRBJ2-1, with a weak D call TRBD2 (5 bases). Trimming removed 5 bases from V and 11 bases from J, with 16 bases in between. The CDR3 is 13 amino acids. Per the germline V gene, CDR1 is SGHNT and CDR2 is YENEEA. CDR3 coding DNA: TGTGCCAGCAGCCCTAATAGCGCTGGAAAGCAGTTCTTC. Translation: CASSPNSAGKQFF.

J is TRBJ1-6 and V is TRBV27; a possible D gene is TRBD1 (6 bases). Trimming pared 3 bases from V and 1 base from J, leaving 19 bases between. CDR1 is MNHEY and CDR2 is SMNVEV in the germline V gene (reference sequence). CDR3 length: 19 amino acids. The CDR3 spells CASSFRARGGASYNSPLHF. Written as DNA, the CDR3 is TGTGCCAGCAGTTTTAGGGCAAGGGGGGGGGCATCCTATAATTCACCCCTCCACTTT.

A word on this clone: Relative to the germline gene, one junction end is altered; a read error may explain this. The CDR3 DNA reads as TGTGCCAGCAGTGATGGGACAGCGCATCCTTTT. Protein sequence: CASSDGTAHPF. The rearrangement links TRBV28 to TRBJ1-4; 7 bases line up with TRBD1. This CDR3 has 11 amino acids. Germline loops: CDR1 MDHEN, CDR2 SYDVKM.

The rearrangement joins TRBV11-1 to TRBJ2-7, with 7 bases aligning to TRBD2. Germline CDR1 reads SGHAT; CDR2 reads FQDESV (reference sequence). The CDR3 length is 15 residues. The V gene end was trimmed by 2 bases and the J gene end by 0 bases; junction bases not matched to a gene: 4. In nucleotides, the CDR3 is TGTGCCAGCAGCTTACGGGGCGGGGGCTCCTACGAGCAGTACTTC. Translated: CASSLRGGGSYEQYF.

V usage is TRBV10-1 and J usage is TRBJ2-7, with 9 bases that match TRBD1. Losses at the gene ends were 8 bases for V and 3 bases for J; bases not matched to a gene: 11. The germline gives CDR1 WNHNN, CDR2 SYGVQD (reference sequence). The CDR3 contains 15 residues. The CDR3 DNA sequence: TGCGCCAGCGGCCTCCTAGGGGGACAGGGCTACGAGCAGTACTTC. Protein: CASGLLGGQGYEQYF.

Here the CDR3 DNA reads TGTGCCAGTAGACACTACAGGAATAACTATGGCTACACCTTC. Amino acid sequence: CASRHYRNNYGYTF. This chain connects TRBV19 to TRBJ1-2, with D tentatively TRBD1 (5 bases). CDR3 length: 14 amino acids. V was shortened by 6 bases and J by 1 base, with 12 bases between the two germline ends. The germline V gene has CDR1 LNHDA and CDR2 SQIVND (reference sequence).

The V call is TRBV7-2, the J call TRBJ1-1; D is possibly TRBD1 (6 bases). Germline assignment: CDR1 SGHTA and CDR2 FQGNSA. Trimming took 2 bases from V and 2 from J, leaving 12 bases between them. This CDR3 is built from 15 residues. DNA for the CDR3: TGTGCCAGCAGCTTATCGACAGGAGTTAACACTGAAGCTTTCTTT. It yields the protein CASSLSTGVNTEAFF.

The V and J genes are TRBV7-6 and TRBJ2-7, with TRBD2 identical over 10 bases. The CDR3 is 17 amino acids. V dropped 0 bases and J dropped 2; count of bases not matched to a gene: 7. CDR1 is SGHVS, CDR2 FNYEAQ, per germline. DNA of the CDR3: TGTGCCAGCAGCTTAGCGCAAGGGACTAGCGTGCCCTACGAGCAGTACTTC. Residues: CASSLAQGTSVPYEQYF.

V gene TRBV6-2 or TRBV6-3 combines with J gene TRBJ1-4, with TRBD1 matching 8 bases. Germline trimming cut 6 bases from V and 8 bases from J; bases unmatched to any gene: 17. The germline V gene has CDR1 MNHEY and CDR2 SVGEGT. The CDR3 spans 17 residues. CDR3 coding DNA: TGTGCCAGCAGCCCTACCGGCCTGACAGGGGACCGCGAAAAACTGTTTTTT. It is translated as CASSPTGLTGDREKLFF.

This clone appeared once. The genes are TRBV2 and TRBJ1-5; D uncertain. Germline CDR1 reads SNHLY; CDR2 reads FYNNEI. V was pared by 6 bases and J by 4 bases, with 13 bases between. The CDR3 runs to 14 residues. For the CDR3, the DNA is TGTGCCAGCAGGGAGGGCGCTAGGAATCAGCCCCAGCATTTT. This translates into CASREGARNQPQHF.

The J gene is TRBJ2-1, the V gene TRBV28, with 14 positions matching TRBD2. Germline CDR1 and CDR2: MDHEN and SYDVKM. This CDR3 contains 18 residues. V gave up 6 bases and J gave up 2 bases; unmatched junction bases: 9. The CDR3 protein is CASSSGTSGRTAYNEQFF. The CDR3 DNA reads TGTGCCAGCAGCTCCGGGACTAGCGGGAGAACAGCCTACAATGAGCAGTTCTTC.

In its sample, this clone was seen a few times. The V gene is TRBV7-6, the J gene TRBJ2-7, with 9 bases aligning to TRBD1. This CDR3 has 14 residues. Unmatched junction bases numbered 5, after V lost 5 bases and J lost 3 bases. Germline CDR1 and CDR2: SGHVS and FNYEAQ. CDR3 sequence reads: CASSAGTGFYEQYF. CDR3 coding DNA: TGTGCCAGCAGCGCGGGGACAGGGTTCTACGAGCAGTACTTC.

V is TRBV6-5 and J is TRBJ2-4; D gene ambiguous. Deletions cut 0 bases from V and 2 bases from J, with 5 bases between. The CDR3 is 14 amino acids. CDR1 is MNHEY and CDR2 is SVGAGI in the germline V gene. CDR3 sequence reads: CASSYSVSKNIQYF. The CDR3 DNA reads as TGTGCCAGCAGTTACTCCGTTTCCAAAAACATTCAGTACTTC.

V is TRBV10-1 and J is TRBJ2-1; D may be TRBD2 (5 bases). The CDR3 is 14 residues long. The V end lost 6 bases, the J end lost 2 bases, and 11 bases lay between the germline ends. The germline V gene has CDR1 WNHNN and CDR2 SYGVQD (reference sequence). This CDR3 reads CASRADSTYNEQFF. The CDR3 DNA sequence: TGCGCCAGCAGAGCGGACTCTACCTACAATGAGCAGTTCTTC.

The CDR3 loop is CASSLQGTTEAFF. DNA of the CDR3: TGTGCCAGCAGCCTACAGGGGACCACTGAAGCTTTCTTT. The gene calls are TRBV9 and TRBJ1-1, with TRBD1 matching over 7 bases. Germline CDR1 is SGDLS and CDR2 is YYNGEE. Unmatched junction bases numbered 4, after V lost 4 bases and J lost 4 bases. This CDR3 spans 13 amino acids.

V gene TRBV18 combines with J gene TRBJ1-1; D might be TRBD1 (5 bases). This CDR3 comprises 12 residues. Trimming took off 3 bases at V and 6 bases at J, with 8 bases between the two ends. Germline V gene data show CDR1 as KGHSH and CDR2 as LQKENI. The CDR3 loop reads CASSPSTAEAFF. In DNA, the CDR3 is TGTGCCAGCTCACCCTCGACAGCTGAAGCTTTCTTT.

The chain links TRBV7-2 to TRBJ2-3; a weak D match, TRBD2 (6 bases). The ends were cut back, 3 bases at V and 9 bases at J, with 19 bases in the middle. The CDR3 extends over 15 amino acids. Germline assignment: CDR1 SGHTA and CDR2 FQGNSA. This CDR3 is CASSFASAVVRTQYF. The CDR3 DNA reads as TGTGCCAGCAGCTTCGCTAGCGCCGTAGTGAGAACGCAGTATTTT. Based on the CDR3 plus reference TRBV7-2 and TRBJ2-3, the full variable domain is GAGVSQSPSNKVTEKGKDVELRCDPISGHTALYWYRQSLGQGLEFLIYFQGNSAPDKSGLPSDRFSAERTGGSVSTLTIQRTQQEDSAVYLCASSFASAVVRTQYFGPGTRLTVL.

The chain has TRBV7-8 and TRBJ1-2, with D unresolved. The CDR3 is 14 residues long. The ends were cut back, 1 base at V and 4 bases at J, with 10 bases in the middle. Germline V gene sequence: CDR1 SGHVS, CDR2 FQNEAQ. CDR3 in DNA: TGTGCCAGCAGCTTAGAGGCGGCGAGCTATGGCTACACCTTC. It codes for CASSLEAASYGYTF.

The rearrangement links TRBV7-3 to TRBJ1-2, with 8 nucleotides matching TRBD1. This CDR3 has 16 residues. Germline CDR1 reads SGHTA; CDR2 reads FQGTGA. After removal of 5 bases from V and 7 bases from J, the junction contained 15 bases not matched to a gene. CDR3 amino acids: CASSTTGTGPSGGYTF. The CDR3 coding sequence is TGTGCCAGCAGCACGACCGGGACAGGACCCAGCGGTGGCTACACCTTC.

CDR3 in DNA: TGTGCCAGCAGCTCCCAAGGAGGAGGGTCGAGGGAGCAGTACTTC. Protein sequence: CASSSQGGGSREQYF. The chain uses TRBV7-9 and TRBJ2-7, with TRBD2 as a possible D gene (6 bases). Trimming took off 4 bases at V and 7 bases at J, with 20 bases between the two ends. Germline V CDR1 and CDR2: SEHNR, FQNEAQ (reference sequence). The CDR3 loop spans 15 amino acids.

The gene calls are TRBV9 and TRBJ1-1; 9 positions agree with TRBD1. Germline-derived CDR1 and CDR2 are SGDLS and YYNGEE. This CDR3 region has 17 residues. Germline trimming cut 2 bases from V and 5 bases from J; bases unmatched to any gene: 13. The CDR3 region is CASSVRDRASRGTEAFF. In DNA, the CDR3 is TGTGCCAGCAGCGTTCGGGACAGGGCGAGTAGAGGAACTGAAGCTTTCTTT. The full variable domain, its missing parts supplied by reference TRBV9 and TRBJ1-1, is DSGVTQTPKHLITATGQRVTLRCSPRSGDLSVYWYQQSLDQGLQFLIQYYNGEERAKGNILERFSAQQFPDLHSELNLSSLELGDSALYFCASSVRDRASRGTEAFFGQGTRLTVV.

The chain uses TRBV28 and TRBJ2-5; 7 bases are shared with TRBD2. This CDR3 region has 14 residues. Trimming at V came to 5 bases and at J to 1 base, leaving 4 bases not matched to a gene. Looked up from germline, CDR1 is MDHEN and CDR2 is SYDVKM. The CDR3, as DNA: TGTGCCAGCAGTGAATCGGGGGGCCAAGAGACCCAGTACTTC. Its protein is CASSESGGQETQYF. The full variable domain, in which reference TRBV28 and TRBJ2-5 provide the parts outside the CDR3, is DVKVTQSSRYLVKRTGEKVFLECVQDMDHENMFWYRQDPGLGLRLIYFSYDVKMKEKGDIPEGYSVSREKKERFSLILESASTNQTSMYLCASSESGGQETQYFGPGTRLLVL.

CDR3 loop: CATSRDTGAAESYEQYF. DNA for the CDR3: TGTGCCACCAGCAGAGACACAGGGGCCGCGGAGTCCTACGAGCAGTACTTC. V and J are TRBV15 and TRBJ2-7; 7 positions agree with TRBD1. CDR3 length: 17 amino acids. The germline V gene has CDR1 LNHNV and CDR2 YYDKDF (reference sequence). With 0 bases clipped from V and 1 base from J, the junction kept 9 bases outside the gene matches.

The CDR3 sequence is CASTREGTGGYGYTF. The CDR3 DNA reads as TGTGCCAGCACCCGGGAGGGGACAGGGGGTTATGGCTACACCTTC. The chain links TRBV2 to TRBJ1-2, with 11 bases matching TRBD1. J lost 5 bases, V lost 7 bases, and 9 bases had no gene match. CDR3 length: 15 residues. Germline V gene sequence: CDR1 SNHLY, CDR2 FYNNEI.

CDR3 in amino acids: CASSFSSGTYNEQFF. Here the CDR3 DNA reads TGTGCCAGCAGTTTTTCTAGCGGGACTTACAATGAGCAGTTCTTC. V is TRBV27 and J is TRBJ2-1, with 9 bases aligning to TRBD2. With V trimmed by 3 bases and J by 4 bases, 4 bases remained unmatched. CDR1 and CDR2 from the germline V gene are MNHEY and SMNVEV (reference sequence). CDR3 size: 15 residues.